This T cell receptor (beta chain) originates from a study of cytomegalovirus exposure and HLA in healthy donors. CDR1 LGHNA and CDR2 YNFKEQ come from the germline V gene. V trimming: 1 base; J trimming: 7 bases; junction bases outside the gene matches: 2. This CDR3 has 14 amino acids. This PCR relied on a set of 60 Vbeta primers and 13 Jbeta primers. Produced via immunoSEQ multiplex PCR; TCRdb's table is partial and in-frame only. The table has more than 95,000 clones, 64% seen once. The receptor comes from a man in his sixties in good health and CMV-seronegative. The specimen sequenced was PBMCs. The chain couples TRBV4-2 to TRBJ1-5; 9 bases fit TRBD1. CDR3: CASSQGQGGQPQHF. The CDR3 DNA follows: TGTGCCAGCAGCCAAGGACAGGGGGGACAGCCCCAGCATTTT.